This T cell receptor (beta chain) is drawn from a study of T cells in Graves' hyperthyroidism and ophthalmopathy. Using RNA transcripts as the source, TCR beta CDR3 regions were amplified. Using the HTBI primer set, a first-round RT-PCR was run on the TCR CDR3. TCRdb ran MiXCR on the multiplex PCR reads and lists one entry per CDR3 protein. Among over 350,000 distinct CDR3 sequences listed, around 20% were seen once. The germline CDR1 and CDR2 sequences are SGDLS and YYNGEE. The CDR3 sequence is 14 residues long. V was trimmed by 4 bases and J by 0 bases, leaving 10 bases between them. This clonotype showed up many times.

This chain connects TRBV9 to TRBJ1-2; TRBD1 is a possible D gene (5 bases). The receptor comes from a man between 18 and 35 years old with Graves' ophthalmopathy. The specimen was blood. The CDR3 nucleotides read TGTGCCAGCAGCACCGGGACTGCTAACTATGGCTACACCTTC. This gives the protein CASSTGTANYGYTF.